The 30 T cell receptor beta chains in this list originate from one sample, sequenced in a study of high-grade serous ovarian cancer treatment subgroups. Tumor samples were obtained before definitive surgery or chemotherapy. Produced via immunoSEQ multiplex PCR; TCRdb's table is partial and in-frame only. The sample records 400 to 550 clones, around 79% being singletons. Material for sequencing was tumor tissue. These TCRs come from a human donor with high-grade serous ovarian cancer.

The chain is built from TRBV11-1 and TRBJ1-1, with D perhaps TRBD1 (5 bases). There are 14 residues in the CDR3. Germline CDR1 and CDR2: SGHAT and FQDESV (reference sequence). V shed 1 base and J shed 1 base, with 7 bases lying between them. The CDR3, as DNA: TGTGCCAGCAGCTTAGAGGGGTGGAACACTGAAGCTTTCTTT. Translating gives CASSLEGWNTEAFF.

This chain joins TRBV10-3 and TRBJ1-2; perhaps TRBD1 as D (5 bases). The CDR3 totals 15 residues. V lost 1 base and J 3 bases, leaving 12 bases between the germline ends. CDR1 and CDR2 (germline): ENHRY, SYGVKD. CDR3 loop: CAISEWGIMDYGYTF. CDR3 bases: TGTGCCATCAGTGAGTGGGGGATTATGGACTATGGCTACACCTTC.

This sequence joins TRBV6-5 and TRBJ2-3, with no clear D. Germline V lookup: CDR1 MNHEY, CDR2 SVGAGI. This CDR3 has 15 amino acids. V lost 6 bases, J lost 6 bases, and 19 bases lay in between. As DNA, the CDR3 is TGTGCCAGCAGCCAGGACGGTTCGCCGTCGGATACGCAGTATTTT. Residues: CASSQDGSPSDTQYF.

This clone was seen more than once but under ten times. The chain carries TRBV6-5 and TRBJ2-7, with 8 bases matching TRBD1. The CDR3 sequence is 15 residues long. V shed 2 bases, J shed 3 bases, and the junction held 6 bases outside the gene matches. CDR1 and CDR2 from the germline V gene are MNHEY and SVGAGI. The CDR3 bases are TGTGCCAGCAGTTACGGAGGGACAGGCCGCTACGAGCAGTACTTC. Translated: CASSYGGTGRYEQYF.

J is TRBJ2-5 and V is TRBV9, with 10 bases identical to TRBD2. The ends lost 6 bases at V and 5 bases at J; junction bases unmatched: 16. The germline V gene has CDR1 SGDLS and CDR2 YYNGEE. The CDR3 runs 17 residues. In DNA form, the CDR3 reads TGTGCCAGCACTAGAGAAAGAGCGGGGGGGCCTCATGAGACCCAGTACTTC. Protein: CASTRERAGGPHETQYF.

This chain joins TRBV7-8 and TRBJ2-5; 10 bases agree with TRBD2. With V trimmed by 5 bases and J by 5 bases, 11 bases remained unmatched. The CDR3 has 16 amino acids. Germline V gives CDR1 SGHVS, CDR2 FQNEAQ. DNA of the CDR3: TGTGCCAGCAGCCTCATTGGCCTAGCGGGGGTCGAGACCCAGTACTTC. Its translation is CASSLIGLAGVETQYF.

This clone was detected a few times. V is TRBV29-1 and J is TRBJ1-1; no clear D gene. Per the germline V gene, CDR1 is SQVTM and CDR2 is ANQGSEA. The CDR3 is 11 residues long. Trimming removed 6 bases from V and 1 base from J, with 6 bases in between. CDR3 bases: TGCAGCGTCCACCGGAACACTGAAGCTTTCTTT. Its protein product is CSVHRNTEAFF.

The J gene is TRBJ2-5, the V gene TRBV14, with D uncertain. Trimming took off 0 bases at V and 5 bases at J, with 7 bases between the two ends. In germline, CDR1 is SGHDN, CDR2 FVKESK. The CDR3 totals 13 residues. The CDR3 DNA sequence: TGTGCCAGCAGCCAAGATCTTCGGGAGACCCAGTACTTC. This encodes CASSQDLRETQYF.

The chain uses TRBV11-3 and TRBJ2-7; TRBD2 might be the D (6 bases). There are 17 residues in the CDR3. Trimming cost V 3 bases and J 1 base, with 19 bases left between them. Germline V gene lookup returns CDR1 SGHNT and CDR2 YENEEA. CDR3 bases: TGTGCCAGCAGCTTGATCCGGAGGGACGGTCGATCCTACGAGCAGTACTTC. Encoded protein: CASSLIRRDGRSYEQYF.

V usage is TRBV4-3 and J usage is TRBJ1-6, with 9 bases aligning to TRBD1. The junction had 4 bases not matched to a gene; V was cut back by 1 base and J by 6 bases. The CDR3 is 16 residues long. In germline, CDR1 is LGHNA, CDR2 YSLEER. DNA of the CDR3: TGCGCCAGCAGCCAAGGGACAGGGGCCGGTAATTCACCCCTCCACTTT. This gives the protein CASSQGTGAGNSPLHF.

This chain connects TRBV25-1 to TRBJ2-3; 9 positions agree with TRBD2. The germline gives CDR1 MGHDK, CDR2 SYGVNS. The CDR3 spans 16 residues. The ends lost 4 bases at V and 5 bases at J; junction bases unmatched: 10. CDR3 sequence (DNA): TGTGCCAGCAGTGGGCAGCCTAGCGGGGATGAAGATACGCAGTATTTT. Translating it yields CASSGQPSGDEDTQYF.

The chain is built from TRBV5-4 and TRBJ2-2, with 8 positions matching TRBD1. The CDR3 has 16 residues. Germline values: CDR1 SGHNT, CDR2 YYREEE (reference sequence). The junction had 9 bases not matched to a gene; V was cut back by 4 bases and J by 4 bases. In DNA form, the CDR3 reads TGTGCCAGCAGCGCCGACAGGGGTCGCGGCACCGGGGAGCTGTTTTTT. This encodes CASSADRGRGTGELFF.

CDR3 residues: CASSYASGSYYEQFF. Written as DNA, the CDR3 is TGTGCCAGCAGTTACGCTAGCGGGAGTTACTATGAGCAGTTCTTC. The chain carries TRBV6-5 and TRBJ2-1, with TRBD2 matching over 10 bases. Germline V gene lookup returns CDR1 MNHEY and CDR2 SVGAGI. This CDR3 has 15 amino acids. V gave up 2 bases and J gave up 8 bases; unmatched junction bases: 6.

The V call is TRBV10-3, the J call TRBJ2-1; 9 bases are shared with TRBD2. J lost 7 bases, V lost 2 bases, and 15 bases had no gene match. Per germline, CDR1 ENHRY and CDR2 SYGVKD. The CDR3 runs 18 residues. CDR3 in DNA: TGTGCCATCAGTGAGGCTTTAGCGGGAGTTCAGTTGGCGAATGAGCAGTTCTTC. It translates to CAISEALAGVQLANEQFF.

This chain connects TRBV27 to TRBJ2-3, with 9 bases lining up with TRBD2. The CDR3 is 17 residues long. The germline V gene has CDR1 MNHEY and CDR2 SMNVEV (reference sequence). Trimming removed 3 bases from V and 4 bases from J; junction bases left unmatched: 11. CDR3 sequence reads: CASSLTRSAGGPDTQYF. CDR3 bases: TGTGCCAGCAGTTTGACCCGGTCCGCGGGAGGGCCAGATACGCAGTATTTT.

The V call is TRBV28, the J call TRBJ2-1; 7 bases map to TRBD2. The germline gives CDR1 MDHEN, CDR2 SYDVKM. CDR3 length: 16 amino acids. J was trimmed by 5 bases and V by 5 bases; bases with no gene match: 12. CDR3 nucleotides: TGTGCCAGCAGTGGGGGGAGGGAGTTTAGCCACAATGAGCAGTTCTTC. This gives the protein CASSGGREFSHNEQFF.

This chain uses TRBV15 with TRBJ2-7; 8 bases map to TRBD1. The CDR3 contains 14 residues. V shed 8 bases and J 2 bases; nucleotides not matched to a gene: 8. Germline CDR1 and CDR2: LNHNV and YYDKDF (reference sequence). CDR3 in amino acids: CATRTGGRTYEQYF. In DNA, the CDR3 is TGTGCCACCCGAACAGGGGGTCGCACCTACGAGCAGTACTTC. Complete variable domain (other parts from reference TRBV15 and TRBJ2-7): DAMVIQNPRYQVTQFGKPVTLSCSQTLNHNVMYWYQQKSSQAPKLLFHYYDKDFNNEADTPDNFQSRRPNTSFCFLDIRSPGLGDTAMYLCATRTGGRTYEQYFGPGTRLTVT.

The V call is TRBV10-3, the J call TRBJ1-2, with a weak D call TRBD1 (5 bases). CDR3 length: 14 residues. The V end was cut by 0 bases, the J end by 4 bases, with 9 bases between. Germline CDR1 is ENHRY and CDR2 is SYGVKD. CDR3 in amino acids: CAISESGDSYGYTF. DNA for the CDR3: TGTGCCATCAGTGAGTCAGGGGATAGCTATGGCTACACCTTC.

This clone is hyperexpanded. V is TRBV27 and J is TRBJ2-5, with D unresolved. Between the trimmed V and J ends, which lost 4 bases and 2 bases, there was a span of 11 bases. The CDR3 has 14 amino acids. Germline loops: CDR1 MNHEY, CDR2 SMNVEV (reference sequence). This CDR3 reads CASSSVDNQETQYF. Written as DNA, the CDR3 is TGTGCCAGCAGTTCGGTGGATAATCAAGAGACCCAGTACTTC.

The CDR3 region has the DNA TGTGCCAGCAGACTAGGGGCCTCTAATCAGCCCCAGCATTTT. Translated: CASRLGASNQPQHF. The V call is TRBV7-8, the J call TRBJ1-5, with D possibly TRBD1 on 5 matching bases. CDR1 SGHVS and CDR2 FQNEAQ come from the germline V gene. This CDR3 comprises 14 residues. V dropped 6 bases and J dropped 4 bases, with 13 bases sitting between them.

The CDR3 region is CASKAILQETQYF. The CDR3 region has the DNA TGTGCCAGCAAGGCCATACTCCAAGAGACCCAGTACTTC. The chain has TRBV2 and TRBJ2-5, with D unresolved. Germline V gene sequence: CDR1 SNHLY, CDR2 FYNNEI. The CDR3 spans 13 residues. Between the trimmed V and J ends, which lost 7 bases and 1 base, there was a span of 10 bases.

The CDR3 DNA reads TGCGCCAGCAGCGCAAGATCAGACGGAGCTAATGAGCAGTTCTTC. As protein: CASSARSDGANEQFF. The chain joins TRBV4-1 to TRBJ2-1; D unresolved. The CDR3 runs to 15 residues. V dropped 5 bases and J dropped 7 bases, with 18 bases sitting between them. Germline loops: CDR1 MGHRA, CDR2 YSYEKL.

The chain has TRBV27 and TRBJ1-4; D is ambiguous. The germline V and J ends were trimmed by 2 bases and 3 bases, with 19 bases remaining between them. The CDR3 spans 18 residues. From germline, CDR1 is MNHEY and CDR2 SMNVEV (reference sequence). The CDR3 reads CASSLPRPGLAPNEKLFF. CDR3 in DNA: TGTGCCAGCAGTTTACCACGACCCGGACTCGCGCCTAATGAAAAACTGTTTTTT.

The chain combines TRBV20-1 with TRBJ2-7; D uncertain. CDR3 length: 10 amino acids. CDR1 and CDR2 (germline): DFQATT, SNEGSKA (reference sequence). Trimming cost V 5 bases and J 4 bases, with 6 bases left between them. The CDR3 region is CSAGEYEQYF. CDR3 sequence (DNA): TGCAGTGCTGGGGAATACGAGCAGTACTTC.

This clone has a single count. The chain couples TRBV5-1 to TRBJ1-2, with 10 bases that match TRBD1. Germline V gene data show CDR1 as SGHRS and CDR2 as YFSETQ. The V gene end was trimmed by 3 bases and the J gene end by 0 bases; junction bases not matched to a gene: 11. This CDR3 has 18 residues. Written as DNA, the CDR3 is TGCGCCAGCAGCTCTACCGGGACAGGGGCCCTCTCTAACTATGGCTACACCTTC. Its translation: CASSSTGTGALSNYGYTF.

The gene calls are TRBV27 and TRBJ2-1, with D possibly matching TRBD2 (5 bases). V lost 8 bases, J lost 5 bases, and 10 bases lay in between. Germline CDR1 is MNHEY and CDR2 is SMNVEV (reference sequence). The CDR3 sequence is 12 residues long. The CDR3 coding sequence is TGTGCCAGCGAGGGTCCTGACAATGAGCAGTTCTTC. This encodes CASEGPDNEQFF.

This chain uses TRBV25-1 with TRBJ2-2, with D perhaps TRBD1 (6 bases). Germline V gene lookup returns CDR1 MGHDK and CDR2 SYGVNS. V lost 4 bases to trimming and J lost 14 bases, with 17 bases between them. This CDR3 has 13 amino acids. CDR3 DNA sequence: TGTGCCAGCAGTGTACTTCCGGACAGCGGTCTGTTTTTT. Residues: CASSVLPDSGLFF.

The rearrangement uses TRBV28 and TRBJ2-5; TRBD1 agrees at 9 bases. The J call may not be correct, given that the DNA end is closer to TRBJ2-7. The CDR3 totals 15 residues. Germline V gene data show CDR1 as MDHEN and CDR2 as SYDVKM. CDR3 nucleotide sequence: TGTGCCAGCAGTCCTTGGGACAGGGCCTCCTACGAGCAGTACTTC. Translation: CASSPWDRASYEQYF.

The chain couples TRBV4-3 to TRBJ2-7, with D unresolved. CDR3 size: 15 residues. CDR1 is LGHNA, CDR2 YSLEER, per germline. V shed 1 base and J shed 0 bases, with 10 bases lying between them. CDR3 sequence: CASSQGIGFSYEQYF. The CDR3 coding sequence is TGCGCCAGCAGCCAAGGAATTGGGTTCTCCTACGAGCAGTACTTC.

The chain employs TRBV6-5 and TRBJ2-7; no clear D gene. CDR3 size: 15 residues. The V and J ends lost 0 bases and 6 bases respectively, with 15 bases between them. Germline V gene data show CDR1 as MNHEY and CDR2 as SVGAGI. The CDR3 loop reads CASSYSGSIPAEQYF. For the CDR3, the DNA is TGTGCCAGCAGTTACTCTGGATCAATTCCTGCCGAGCAGTACTTC.